This TCR beta chain was profiled in a study of T cells in Graves' hyperthyroidism and ophthalmopathy. Study observations and caveats: Ophthalmopathy got predicted by the model a median about 6.5 months before its onset.

Amplification yielded TCR beta CDR3 regions, with RNA transcripts as the source. The HTBI primer set served for first-round RT-PCR of the TCR CDR3. TCRdb analysed the multiplex PCR reads with MiXCR anew, one entry per CDR3 protein. This sample has around 300,000 distinct CDR3 sequences, with roughly 13% found just once. About 10 ml of fresh peripheral blood supplied the PBMCs. The V end was cut by 8 bases, the J end by 6 bases, with 7 bases between. Germline lookup yields CDR1 MNHNS and CDR2 SASEGT. This CDR3 comprises 11 residues. This clonotype was picked up many times. Its antigen is unidentified. The origin of this receptor is a middle-aged woman with Graves' hyperthyroidism. The V gene is TRBV6-1, the J gene TRBJ1-4, with no clear D. What was sequenced was blood. CDR3 residues: CASGPYEKLFF. The CDR3 DNA sequence: TGTGCCAGCGGACCATATGAAAAACTGTTTTTT.